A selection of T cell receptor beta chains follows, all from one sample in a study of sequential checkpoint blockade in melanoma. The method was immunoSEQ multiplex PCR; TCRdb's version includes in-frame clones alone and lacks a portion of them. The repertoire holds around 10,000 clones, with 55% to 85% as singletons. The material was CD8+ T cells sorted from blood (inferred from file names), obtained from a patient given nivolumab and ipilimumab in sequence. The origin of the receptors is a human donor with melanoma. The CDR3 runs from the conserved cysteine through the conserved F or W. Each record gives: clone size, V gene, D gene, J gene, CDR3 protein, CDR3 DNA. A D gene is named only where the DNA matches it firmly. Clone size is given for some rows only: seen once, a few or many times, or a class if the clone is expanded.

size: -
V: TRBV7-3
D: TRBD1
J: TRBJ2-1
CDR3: CASSSGGQGGEQFF
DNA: TGTGCCAGCAGCTCAGGTGGACAGGGCGGTGAGCAGTTCTTC

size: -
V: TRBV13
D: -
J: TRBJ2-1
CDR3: CASSGSYNEQFF
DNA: TGTGCCAGCAGTGGCAGCTACAATGAGCAGTTCTTC

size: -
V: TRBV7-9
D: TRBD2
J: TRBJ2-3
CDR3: CASRELAGGLDTQYF
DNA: TGTGCCAGCAGGGAACTAGCGGGAGGGCTGGATACGCAGTATTTT

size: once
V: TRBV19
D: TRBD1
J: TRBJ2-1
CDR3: CASSSRGPYNEQFF
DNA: TGTGCCAGTAGTTCCAGGGGGCCCTACAATGAGCAGTTCTTC

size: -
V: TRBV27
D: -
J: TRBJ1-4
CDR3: CASSLEGDEKLFF
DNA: TGTGCCAGCAGTTTAGAGGGGGATGAAAAACTGTTTTTT

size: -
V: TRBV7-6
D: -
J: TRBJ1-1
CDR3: CASSLGGGAGEAFF
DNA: TGTGCCAGCAGCTTAGGAGGAGGGGCAGGTGAAGCTTTCTTT

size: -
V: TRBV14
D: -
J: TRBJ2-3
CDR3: CASSQMGTGADTQYF
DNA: TGTGCCAGCAGCCAAATGGGGACGGGGGCAGATACGCAGTATTTT

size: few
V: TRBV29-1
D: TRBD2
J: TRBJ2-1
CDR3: CSVYGQMGRERGDNEQFF
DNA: TGCAGCGTTTACGGACAAATGGGGCGTGAGCGGGGGGACAATGAGCAGTTCTTC

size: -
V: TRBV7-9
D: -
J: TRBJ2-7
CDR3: CASSRIPGDEQYF
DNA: TGTGCCAGCAGCCGAATACCGGGGGACGAGCAGTACTTC

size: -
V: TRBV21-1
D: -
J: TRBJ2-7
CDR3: CASHRTSGRAAPYEQYF
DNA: TGTGCCAGCCACAGGACTAGCGGGAGGGCCGCGCCCTACGAGCAGTACTTC

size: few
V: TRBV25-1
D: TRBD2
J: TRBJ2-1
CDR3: CASSVASGHNEQFF
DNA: TGTGCCAGCAGTGTGGCTAGCGGACACAATGAGCAGTTCTTC

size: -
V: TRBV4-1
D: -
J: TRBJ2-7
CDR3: CASSQLEQGYEQYF
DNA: TGCGCCAGCAGCCAACTTGAACAGGGCTACGAGCAGTACTTC

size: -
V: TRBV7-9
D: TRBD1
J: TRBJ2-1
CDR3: CASSHLTGGEGEQFF
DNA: TGTGCCAGCAGCCATCTGACAGGGGGAGAGGGTGAGCAGTTCTTC

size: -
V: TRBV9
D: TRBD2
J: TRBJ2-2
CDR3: CASTWGGDTGELFF
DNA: TGTGCCAGCACCTGGGGGGGGGACACCGGGGAGCTGTTTTTT

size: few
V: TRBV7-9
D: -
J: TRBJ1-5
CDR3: CASSASGNGQPQHF
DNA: TGTGCCAGCAGCGCATCAGGGAACGGACAGCCCCAGCATTTT

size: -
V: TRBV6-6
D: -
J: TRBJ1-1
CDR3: CASSSTGGIGTEAFF
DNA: TGTGCCAGCAGTTCAACTGGGGGGATTGGCACTGAAGCTTTCTTT

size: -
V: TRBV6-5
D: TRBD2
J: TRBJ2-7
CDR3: CASSPWTSGDEQYF
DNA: TGTGCCAGCAGTCCATGGACTAGCGGAGACGAGCAGTACTTC

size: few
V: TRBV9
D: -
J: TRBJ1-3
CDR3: CASSSRQDLSGNTIYF
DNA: TGTGCCAGCAGCTCGCGACAGGACCTCTCTGGAAACACCATATATTTT

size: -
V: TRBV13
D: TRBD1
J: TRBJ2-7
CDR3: CASSPLGQGTHEQYF
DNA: TGTGCCAGCAGCCCCTTGGGACAGGGGACCCACGAGCAGTACTTC

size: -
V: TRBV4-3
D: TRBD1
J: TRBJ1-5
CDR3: CASSQDTGGTGYQPQHF
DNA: TGCGCCAGCAGCCAAGATACAGGGGGGACAGGGTATCAGCCCCAGCATTTT

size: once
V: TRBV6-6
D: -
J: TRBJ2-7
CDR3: CASRIPTYEQYF
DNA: TGTGCCAGCAGGATCCCTACCTACGAGCAGTACTTC

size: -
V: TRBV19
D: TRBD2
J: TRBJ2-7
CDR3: CASAYGLAGGPTSYEQYF
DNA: TGTGCCAGCGCCTACGGACTAGCGGGGGGCCCGACCTCCTACGAGCAGTACTTC

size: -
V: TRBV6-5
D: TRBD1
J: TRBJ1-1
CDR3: CASSAGQGWTEAFF
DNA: TGTGCCAGCAGTGCCGGACAGGGGTGGACTGAAGCTTTCTTT

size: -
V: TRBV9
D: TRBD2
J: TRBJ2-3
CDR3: CASSALSGGAADTQYF
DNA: TGTGCCAGCAGCGCTCTTAGCGGGGGGGCCGCAGATACGCAGTATTTT

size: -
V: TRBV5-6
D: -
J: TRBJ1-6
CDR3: CASSLSTEDPPLHF
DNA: TGTGCCAGCAGCTTGTCGACAGAGGATCCACCCCTCCACTTT

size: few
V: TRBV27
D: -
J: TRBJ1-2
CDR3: CASSLDRRVGENYGYTF
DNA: TGTGCCAGCAGTTTAGACCGACGCGTAGGAGAGAACTATGGCTACACCTTC

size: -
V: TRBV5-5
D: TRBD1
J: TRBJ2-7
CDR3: CASSYGQGAAYEQYF
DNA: TGTGCCAGCAGCTATGGACAGGGGGCTGCCTACGAGCAGTACTTC

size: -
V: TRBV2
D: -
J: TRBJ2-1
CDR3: CASRESSYNEQFF
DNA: TGTGCCAGCAGGGAGAGCTCCTACAATGAGCAGTTCTTC

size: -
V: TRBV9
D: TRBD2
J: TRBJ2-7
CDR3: CASSAGTSGFYEQYF
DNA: TGTGCCAGCAGCGCCGGGACTAGCGGTTTCTACGAGCAGTACTTC

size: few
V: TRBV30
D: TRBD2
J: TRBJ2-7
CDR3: CACTLAEVLYEQYF
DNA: TGTGCCTGTACACTAGCGGAAGTCCTTTACGAGCAGTACTTC

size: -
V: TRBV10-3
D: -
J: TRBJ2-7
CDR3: CAIKGEGVDGEQYF
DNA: TGTGCCATCAAAGGAGAGGGTGTGGATGGGGAGCAGTACTTC

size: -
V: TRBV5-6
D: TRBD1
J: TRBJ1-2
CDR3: CASSFLQGLGYGYTF
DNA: TGTGCCAGCAGTTTCTTACAGGGGCTTGGCTATGGCTACACCTTC

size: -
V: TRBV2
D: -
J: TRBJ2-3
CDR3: CASYRFVGADTQYF
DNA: TGTGCCAGCTACAGGTTTGTAGGCGCAGATACGCAGTATTTT

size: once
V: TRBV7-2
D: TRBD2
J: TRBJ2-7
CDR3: CASSLSWSSGGYEQYF
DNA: TGTGCCAGCAGCTTAAGTTGGTCTAGCGGGGGTTACGAGCAGTACTTC

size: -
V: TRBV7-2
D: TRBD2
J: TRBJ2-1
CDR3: CASSFFPAGVGNEQFF
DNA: TGTGCCAGCAGCTTCTTCCCCGCGGGGGTTGGCAATGAGCAGTTCTTC

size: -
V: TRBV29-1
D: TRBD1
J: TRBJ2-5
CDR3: CSVEGVQGAAKTQYF
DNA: TGCAGCGTTGAAGGGGTTCAGGGGGCAGCGAAGACCCAGTACTTC

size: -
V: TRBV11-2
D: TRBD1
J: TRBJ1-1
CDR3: CASSPGTVNTEAFF
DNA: TGTGCCAGCAGCCCCGGGACAGTGAACACTGAAGCTTTCTTT

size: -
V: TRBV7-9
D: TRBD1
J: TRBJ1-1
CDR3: CASSLGGQGAMNTEAFF
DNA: TGTGCCAGCAGCTTAGGAGGCCAGGGGGCGATGAACACTGAAGCTTTCTTT

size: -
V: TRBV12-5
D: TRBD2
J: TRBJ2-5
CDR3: CASVKGLAGAETQYF
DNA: TGTGCTAGTGTCAAGGGACTAGCGGGAGCAGAGACCCAGTACTTC

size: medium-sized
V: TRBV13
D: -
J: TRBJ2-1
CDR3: CASSLAYEQFF
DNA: TGTGCCAGCAGCTTAGCGTATGAGCAGTTCTTC

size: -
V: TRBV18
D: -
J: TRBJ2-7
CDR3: CASSPNGDDRRTLIAYEQYF
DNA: TGTGCCAGCTCACCAAACGGGGACGACAGGAGGACACTGATAGCCTACGAGCAGTACTTC

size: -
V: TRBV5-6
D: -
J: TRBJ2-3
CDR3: CATVGGGDADTQYF
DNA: TGTGCCACCGTGGGGGGGGGCGACGCAGATACGCAGTATTTT